One sample yielded the 17 T cell receptor beta chains listed below, sequenced in a study of Ad26.COV2.S vaccination and SARS-CoV-2 variants. Using immunoSEQ multiplex PCR, the repertoire was profiled, and TCRdb retains in-frame clones only, with some absent. The top ten hold more than 2.5% of the sample, which has about 280,000 clones, around 87% seen once. The treatment: about 20 received Ad26.COV2.S at low or high dose, single or two shots; 5 received placebo; per-sample allocation not given. The samples were gathered on day 63 after the first injection of vaccine or placebo. Here the sequenced sample was peripheral blood, taken in a trial of Ad26.COV2.S vaccine versus placebo. These receptors were collected from a person aged 18 to 65 who received the Ad26.COV2.S COVID-19 vaccine or a placebo.

This clone was counted between two and nine times. The genes are TRBV27 and TRBJ1-2, with D possibly being TRBD1 (6 bases). The CDR3 is made up of 13 amino acids. The V end was cut by 6 bases, the J end by 3 bases, with 11 bases between. Germline V gene sequence: CDR1 MNHEY, CDR2 SMNVEV (reference sequence). CDR3: CASSLSGDYGYTF. The CDR3, as DNA: TGTGCCAGCAGCCTATCAGGGGACTATGGCTACACCTTC.

The chain links TRBV10-2 to TRBJ2-1; 9 nucleotides align to TRBD2. Losses at the gene ends were 6 bases for V and 7 bases for J; bases not matched to a gene: 7. Germline V gene lookup returns CDR1 WSHSY and CDR2 SAAADI. The CDR3 covers 14 residues. The CDR3 region has the DNA TGCGCCAGCAGCCTTGGACTAGCGAGAAATGAGCAGTTCTTC. The encoded protein is CASSLGLARNEQFF.

This chain uses TRBV7-9 with TRBJ2-5; 8 bases fit TRBD1. CDR3 size: 15 residues. The junction had 4 bases not matched to a gene; V was cut back by 2 bases and J by 2 bases. Germline V lookup: CDR1 SEHNR, CDR2 FQNEAQ (reference sequence). CDR3 sequence: CASSLSGTGQETQYF. The DNA of the CDR3 is TGTGCCAGCAGCTTATCCGGGACAGGACAAGAGACCCAGTACTTC.

This clone occurred once. The chain joins TRBV7-2 to TRBJ1-1; D is unclear. Germline V lookup: CDR1 SGHTA, CDR2 FQGNSA. The CDR3 spans 14 residues. Trimming pared 4 bases from V and 2 bases from J, leaving 11 bases between. CDR3 nucleotides: TGTGCCAGCAGCTCCCGGGAGGGTAACACTGAAGCTTTCTTT. Its translation: CASSSREGNTEAFF.

The V and J genes are TRBV7-9 and TRBJ2-1; 9 bases are shared with TRBD1. This CDR3 comprises 15 residues. Germline V gives CDR1 SEHNR, CDR2 FQNEAQ (reference sequence). The V gene end was trimmed by 4 bases and the J gene end by 8 bases; junction bases not matched to a gene: 9. The CDR3 loop reads CASSSPGQGTYEQFF. CDR3 nucleotides: TGTGCCAGCAGCTCCCCGGGACAGGGAACCTATGAGCAGTTCTTC.

The chain carries TRBV7-2 and TRBJ1-2, with 8 bases lining up with TRBD1. Losses at the gene ends were 1 base for V and 1 base for J; bases not matched to a gene: 2. The CDR3 runs to 15 residues. Looked up from germline, CDR1 is SGHTA and CDR2 is FQGNSA. The CDR3 sequence: CASSLGTGLNYGYTF. CDR3 DNA sequence: TGTGCCAGCAGCTTAGGGACAGGGCTTAACTATGGCTACACCTTC.

The chain recombines TRBV21-1 with TRBJ2-1; the D call in the table, TRBD1, was not verified against the DNA. TRBV21-1 is termed a pseudogene. The CDR3 loop spans 13 amino acids. The CDR3 reads CASSPAPGIEQFF. As DNA, the CDR3 is TGTGCCAGCAGCCCCGCTCCAGGGATTGAGCAGTTCTTC.

About this clone itself: The germline gene is not matched at one end of the junction; a read error may be the cause. This sequence joins TRBV5-1 and TRBJ2-7; the match to TRBD2 covers 9 bases. The CDR3 runs to 15 residues. Germline loops: CDR1 SGHRS, CDR2 YFSETQ. In DNA, the CDR3 is TGCGCCCGCAGCCGGGGGGCGGGAGGGGTCGACGAGCAGTACTTC. It translates to CARSRGAGGVDEQYF.

This clone was counted between two and nine times. The rearrangement joins TRBV5-4 to TRBJ1-2; D is ambiguous. The CDR3 has 12 residues. Germline CDR1 and CDR2: SGHNT and YYREEE (reference sequence). Trimming pared 4 bases from V and 8 bases from J, leaving 12 bases between. The CDR3 nucleotides read TGTGCCAGCAGCCAATCGGGCCGGGGCTACACCTTC. Translated, it gives CASSQSGRGYTF.

The chain recombines TRBV7-2 with TRBJ2-2; TRBD1 matches at 7 bases. CDR3 size: 16 residues. Trimming took 5 bases from V and 2 from J; bases not matched to a gene: 8. Germline CDR1 is SGHTA and CDR2 is FQGNSA. CDR3 DNA: TGTGCCAGCAGCCCAGACAGGGTGGGCAACACCGGGGAGCTGTTTTTT. This codes for CASSPDRVGNTGELFF.

CDR3 in DNA: TGTGCCAGCAGCGATAAATCTCTGCCCCAGCATTTT. Protein sequence: CASSDKSLPQHF. This sequence joins TRBV2 and TRBJ1-5; D unclear. This CDR3 has 12 amino acids. CDR1 is SNHLY and CDR2 is FYNNEI in the germline V gene. Trimming stripped 6 bases from V and 9 bases from J, with 12 bases between.

This clone was observed a single time. The chain is built from TRBV28 and TRBJ1-5, with a tentative D call TRBD1 (5 bases). Trimming took off 4 bases at V and 5 bases at J, with 12 bases between the two ends. This CDR3 has 14 amino acids. CDR1 is MDHEN, CDR2 SYDVKM, per germline. The CDR3 region has the DNA TGTGCCAGCAGTTGGCGGGAGGGGTATCAGCCCCAGCATTTT. Residues: CASSWREGYQPQHF.

The table lists this clone with a count of one. J is TRBJ2-6 and V is TRBV5-1; D not resolved. CDR3 length equals 13 residues. The germline gives CDR1 SGHRS, CDR2 YFSETQ. Trimming stripped 2 bases from V and 3 bases from J, with 3 bases between. In nucleotides, the CDR3 is TGCGCCAGCAGCTTCGGTGGGGCCAACGTCCTGACTTTC. Translating it yields CASSFGGANVLTF.

The chain recombines TRBV4-1 with TRBJ2-7; either TRBD1 or TRBD2 may supply D (5 bases each). Trimming cost V 4 bases and J 7 bases, with 20 bases left between them. The CDR3 has 15 amino acids. The germline V gene encodes CDR1 MGHRA and CDR2 YSYEKL. The CDR3 protein is CASSLSRTKEGEQYF. DNA for the CDR3: TGCGCCAGCAGCCTCTCGCGAACTAAAGAGGGGGAGCAGTACTTC.

The chain couples TRBV19 to TRBJ2-3; the D gene could be TRBD1 or TRBD2 (6 bases each). Germline V gene lookup returns CDR1 LNHDA and CDR2 SQIVND (reference sequence). Trimming shortened V by 2 bases and J by 6 bases, and 9 bases separated the two germline ends. The CDR3 spans 13 residues. Written as DNA, the CDR3 is TGTGCCAGTAGTATACAGGGGAGGGATACGCAGTATTTT. Encoded protein: CASSIQGRDTQYF.

V and J are TRBV5-6 and TRBJ1-1; 7 nucleotides align to TRBD1. Germline trimming cut 1 base from V and 11 bases from J; bases unmatched to any gene: 5. Germline CDR1 and CDR2: SGHDT and YYEEEE. The CDR3 sequence is 12 residues long. CDR3 nucleotides: TGTGCCAGCAGCTTGCAGGGACAGAAGGCTTTCTTT. Translating it yields CASSLQGQKAFF.

The chain recombines TRBV11-3 with TRBJ1-1; D is unclear. CDR1 is SGHNT and CDR2 is YENEEA in the germline V gene. Trimming left V 3 bases short and J 0 bases short, with 11 bases between. The CDR3 length is 15 residues. CDR3 bases: TGTGCCAGCAGCTTCCTGAACCCCATGAACACTGAAGCTTTCTTT. Residues: CASSFLNPMNTEAFF.